These 22 T cell receptor beta chains share one sample of origin, sequenced in a study of T cell responses to AZD1222 COVID-19 vaccine. Profiling relied on immunoSEQ multiplex PCR, and the TCRdb table lists in-frame clones only, not all of them. The sample carries 150,000 to 200,000 clones, 70% to 90% recorded once. Sequencing was performed on peripheral blood, taken on day 0 of AZD1222 vaccination. The source of these receptors is an adult in good health.

The V and J genes are TRBV27 and TRBJ1-5, with D possibly being TRBD1 (5 bases). CDR3 length: 15 residues. Trimming removed 1 base from V and 1 base from J, with 8 bases in between. Germline assignment: CDR1 MNHEY and CDR2 SMNVEV (reference sequence). The CDR3 spells CASSLFGGSNQPQHF. The CDR3 DNA is TGTGCCAGCAGTTTATTTGGGGGGAGCAATCAGCCCCAGCATTTT.

The J gene is TRBJ2-7, the V gene TRBV9, with a possible D match to TRBD2 (5 bases). In germline, CDR1 is SGDLS, CDR2 YYNGEE. The CDR3 totals 16 residues. V lost 4 bases, J lost 2 bases, and 19 bases lay in between. CDR3 amino acids: CASSYGSSSSAYEQYF. CDR3 coding DNA: TGTGCCAGCAGCTATGGTAGTTCGAGTAGCGCCTACGAGCAGTACTTC.

The V and J genes are TRBV12-3 or TRBV12-4 and TRBJ2-7; no clear D. V was clipped by 5 bases and J by 6 bases, with 11 bases between them. This CDR3 spans 12 amino acids. The CDR3 DNA is TGTGCCAGCAGTGAAATAGGTGGCGAGCAGTACTTC. Translating gives CASSEIGGEQYF.

The chain employs TRBV7-9 and TRBJ2-5; no firm D call. The CDR3 is made up of 13 amino acids. V lost 1 base to trimming and J lost 5 bases, with 8 bases between them. Germline V gene sequence: CDR1 SEHNR, CDR2 FQNEAQ (reference sequence). For the CDR3, the DNA is TGTGCCAGCAGCTTAGGGACCCGCGAGACCCAGTACTTC. Residues: CASSLGTRETQYF.

This chain joins TRBV7-4 and TRBJ1-4; 10 bases match TRBD1. Germline V gene data show CDR1 as SGHVT and CDR2 as SQSDAQ. Trimming cost V 5 bases and J 6 bases; bases outside gene matches: 6. The CDR3 has 15 amino acids. CDR3 nucleotides: TGTGCCAGCAGCCCCCTTGGGACAGGGGATGAAAAACTGTTTTTT. Translated, it gives CASSPLGTGDEKLFF.

This chain joins TRBV30 and TRBJ2-1; D uncertain. The CDR3 spans 14 residues. Germline CDR1 and CDR2: GTSNPN and SVGIG (reference sequence). V lost 6 bases to trimming and J lost 0 bases, with 12 bases between them. CDR3 residues: CACPVDTSYNEQFF. The CDR3 DNA sequence: TGTGCCTGCCCGGTGGATACCTCCTACAATGAGCAGTTCTTC.

The CDR3 DNA is TGTGCCAGCAGCTCAACGCAGGGGGTCGAGACCCAGTACTTC. Translating gives CASSSTQGVETQYF. V gene TRBV7-9 combines with J gene TRBJ2-5, with TRBD1 matching 7 bases. V was pared by 4 bases and J by 5 bases, with 7 bases of the junction left unmatched. Germline CDR1 and CDR2: SEHNR and FQNEAQ (reference sequence). The CDR3 totals 14 residues.

The chain joins TRBV19 to TRBJ2-1; TRBD2 matches 9 bases. The CDR3 spans 16 residues. V lost 5 bases to trimming and J lost 2 bases; unmatched junction nucleotides: 7. Germline-derived CDR1 and CDR2 are LNHDA and SQIVND (reference sequence). CDR3 DNA: TGTGCCAGTAGTCCGCCGGGACTAGCCCCCTACAATGAGCAGTTCTTC. Encoded protein: CASSPPGLAPYNEQFF. Complete variable domain (other parts from reference TRBV19 and TRBJ2-1): DGGITQSPKYLFRKEGQNVTLSCEQNLNHDAMYWYRQDPGQGLRLIYYSQIVNDFQKGDIAEGYSVSREKKESFPLTVTSAQKNPTAFYLCASSPPGLAPYNEQFFGPGTRLTVL.

There are a few counts of this clone. The chain's CDR3 is CASTLGQGSVTEAFF. Written as DNA, the CDR3 is TGTGCCAGTACCCTCGGACAGGGGAGCGTGACTGAAGCTTTCTTT. V and J are TRBV19 and TRBJ1-1; 9 bases match TRBD1. V was pared by 7 bases and J by 5 bases, with 11 bases of the junction left unmatched. Germline loops: CDR1 LNHDA, CDR2 SQIVND (reference sequence). This CDR3 has 15 residues.

The chain employs TRBV11-2 and TRBJ2-7; 12 nucleotides agree with TRBD2. The CDR3 loop spans 15 amino acids. The germline V gene has CDR1 SGHAT and CDR2 FQNNGV. The V and J ends lost 0 bases and 6 bases, in that order; junction bases with no gene match: 3. The CDR3, as DNA: TGTGCCAGCAGCTTAGAGCCTAGCGGGAGGGTCGAGCAGTACTTC. Residues: CASSLEPSGRVEQYF.

CDR3 sequence: CASQQGAAEAFF. CDR3 nucleotides: TGCGCCAGTCAACAGGGGGCAGCTGAAGCTTTCTTT. J is TRBJ1-1 and V is TRBV4-1, with 9 nucleotides matching TRBD1. Germline CDR1 reads MGHRA; CDR2 reads YSYEKL. J was trimmed by 6 bases and V by 9 bases; bases with no gene match: 5. The CDR3 totals 12 residues.

V and J are TRBV5-6 and TRBJ2-3, with no clear D. Germline V CDR1 and CDR2: SGHDT, YYEEEE. V lost 2 bases to trimming and J lost 6 bases, with 10 bases between them. The CDR3 consists of 13 residues. The CDR3 spells CASSLERGDTQYF. The DNA of the CDR3 is TGTGCCAGCAGCTTAGAGCGTGGGGATACGCAGTATTTT.

This chain uses TRBV3-1 (or the pseudogene TRBV3-2) with TRBJ1-6, with TRBD1 matching over 7 bases. The CDR3 is 15 residues long. The germline CDR1 and CDR2 sequences are LGHDT and YNNKEL (reference sequence). V lost 2 bases to trimming and J lost 10 bases; unmatched junction nucleotides: 8. In DNA form, the CDR3 reads TGTGCCAGCAGCCAAACAGGGGCCAGAGGATCACCCCTCCACTTT. This sequence encodes CASSQTGARGSPLHF.

The chain joins TRBV12-5 to TRBJ2-6; 7 positions agree with TRBD1. The CDR3 runs 17 residues. Germline lookup yields CDR1 LGHNT and CDR2 FRNRAP. Trimming removed 8 bases from V and 0 bases from J; junction bases left unmatched: 10. The CDR3 reads CASYGQAFNSGANVLTF. The CDR3 coding sequence is TGTGCTAGTTATGGACAGGCGTTTAACTCTGGGGCCAACGTCCTGACTTTC.

This rearrangement joins TRBV19 to TRBJ1-4; no firm D call. Germline CDR1 is LNHDA and CDR2 is SQIVND (reference sequence). CDR3 size: 15 residues. V lost 1 base and J 7 bases, leaving 13 bases between the germline ends. The CDR3 sequence is CASSIARSRSEKLFF. The CDR3 DNA sequence: TGTGCCAGTAGTATAGCCAGGTCGAGAAGTGAAAAACTGTTTTTT.

This sequence joins TRBV19 and TRBJ2-1; perhaps TRBD2 as D (6 bases). The CDR3 is made up of 15 amino acids. Germline V gives CDR1 LNHDA, CDR2 SQIVND (reference sequence). V was trimmed by 6 bases and J by 0 bases, leaving 12 bases between them. CDR3 loop: CASRGTSSSYNEQFF. CDR3 sequence (DNA): TGTGCCAGTAGGGGGACTTCGAGCTCCTACAATGAGCAGTTCTTC.

The chain carries TRBV18 and TRBJ2-7, with 9 bases lining up with TRBD2. The V segment lost 0 bases and the J segment 3 bases; nucleotides outside the gene matches: 9. CDR1 KGHSH and CDR2 LQKENI come from the germline V gene. This CDR3 comprises 17 residues. DNA for the CDR3: TGTGCCAGCTCACCACCGGGGCTAGCGGGAAAAGGCTACGAGCAGTACTTC. This sequence encodes CASSPPGLAGKGYEQYF.

J is TRBJ2-7 and V is TRBV18; the D gene is possibly TRBD2 (7 bases). The germline CDR1 and CDR2 sequences are KGHSH and LQKENI. Trimming removed 1 base from V and 4 bases from J, with 14 bases in between. The CDR3 spans 15 residues. The CDR3 is CASSPLSGGRYEQYF. CDR3 DNA: TGTGCCAGCTCACCACTCTCGGGGGGCCGGTACGAGCAGTACTTC. The full variable domain, completed using reference TRBV18 and TRBJ2-7, is NAGVMQNPRHLVRRRGQEARLRCSPMKGHSHVYWYRQLPEEGLKFMVYLQKENIIDESGMPKERFSAEFPKEGPSILRIQQVVRGDSAAYFCASSPLSGGRYEQYFGPGTRLTVT.

This clone was counted a single time. The rearrangement links TRBV7-2 to TRBJ1-5; 10 positions match TRBD1. V dropped 6 bases and J dropped 3; count of bases not matched to a gene: 8. CDR1 and CDR2 (germline): SGHTA, FQGNSA. The CDR3 sequence is 16 residues long. The CDR3 loop reads CASRNSGTGVNQPQHF. CDR3 coding DNA: TGTGCCAGCAGAAACTCCGGGACAGGGGTCAATCAGCCCCAGCATTTT.

Only one count was recorded for this clone. In DNA form, the CDR3 reads TGCGCCAGCAGCCAGATGGGACAATCTGGAAACACCATATATTTT. It encodes CASSQMGQSGNTIYF. The gene calls are TRBV4-3 and TRBJ1-3; D is possibly TRBD1 (6 bases). Germline CDR1 reads LGHNA; CDR2 reads YSLEER. Trimming removed 3 bases from V and 1 base from J, with 10 bases in between. This CDR3 region has 15 residues.

The V gene is TRBV10-3, the J gene TRBJ1-2, with D tentatively TRBD1 (5 bases). V lost 3 bases and J 2 bases, leaving 10 bases between the germline ends. The V gene's germline CDR1 is ENHRY and CDR2 SYGVKD. The CDR3 has 14 amino acids. CDR3 region: CAISENEGNYGYTF. The CDR3 bases are TGTGCCATCAGTGAAAACGAGGGGAACTATGGCTACACCTTC.

The chain carries TRBV18 and TRBJ1-1, with a possible D match to TRBD1 (5 bases). The CDR3 runs 13 residues. The V gene lost 2 bases and the J gene lost 5 bases, with 9 bases spanning the gap. The germline gives CDR1 KGHSH, CDR2 LQKENI. CDR3 in DNA: TGTGCCAGCTCACCAAGCCAGGGAACTGAAGCTTTCTTT. Its protein is CASSPSQGTEAFF.